Listed below are T cell receptor beta chains from one sample, sequenced in a study of T cells after yellow fever vaccination. Using its own MiXCR run on the 5' RACE reads, TCRdb lists one record per CDR3 protein. Of about 68,000 distinct CDR3 sequences in the sample, around 7% were seen once. The sample consisted of CD8+ T cells sorted from PBMCs, taken 35 to 50 days after the first yellow fever vaccination. The receptor set was obtained from a man between 18 and 35 years old who received the YFV17D yellow fever vaccine. Each CDR3 is given with its conserved first and last residue. The D gene is left open where the match is weak. For some rows the clone size is stated as once, few or many, or as a class when expanded; others skip it.

J: TRBJ2-2
D: -
size: many
length: 13
V: TRBV11-2
CDR3: CASQGPNTGELFF
DNA: TGTGCCAGCCAAGGGCCCAACACCGGGGAGCTGTTTTTT

J: TRBJ2-1
D: TRBD2
size: many
length: 15
V: TRBV19
CDR3: CASSSRTSSWDEQFF
DNA: TGTGCCAGTAGTTCCCGGACTAGCAGTTGGGATGAGCAGTTCTTC

J: TRBJ1-1
D: TRBD1
size: many
length: 12
V: TRBV27
CDR3: CASSGQGPEAFF
DNA: TGTGCCAGCAGCGGACAGGGGCCTGAAGCTTTCTTT

J: TRBJ1-5
D: -
size: -
length: 14
V: TRBV5-1
CDR3: CASSLDGLYQPQHF
DNA: TGCGCCAGCAGCCTCGACGGACTTTATCAGCCCCAGCATTTT

J: TRBJ1-1
D: -
size: -
length: 15
V: TRBV4-3
CDR3: CASSQEDGGNTEAFF
DNA: TGCGCCAGCAGCCAAGAAGACGGGGGGAACACTGAAGCTTTCTTT

J: TRBJ2-1
D: -
size: many
length: 14
V: TRBV12-3/TRBV12-4
CDR3: CASTRPAVYNEQFF
DNA: TGTGCCAGCACCCGACCCGCAGTTTACAATGAGCAGTTCTTC

J: TRBJ2-3
D: TRBD2
size: many
length: 16
V: TRBV9
CDR3: CASSVASGAVADTQYF
DNA: TGTGCCAGCAGCGTGGCTAGCGGGGCGGTGGCAGATACGCAGTATTTT

J: TRBJ1-3
D: -
size: few
length: 17
V: TRBV15
CDR3: CATSKQPSKGSGNTIYF
DNA: TGTGCCACCAGCAAGCAGCCATCAAAGGGCTCTGGAAACACCATATATTTT

J: TRBJ1-1
D: -
size: -
length: 12
V: TRBV25-1
CDR3: CASKRSNTQAFF
DNA: TGTGCCAGCAAGAGATCGAACACTCAAGCTTTCTTT

J: TRBJ2-5
D: TRBD1
size: many
length: 15
V: TRBV3-1
CDR3: CASSQGQGRQETQYF
DNA: TGTGCCAGCAGCCAGGGACAGGGAAGGCAAGAGACCCAGTACTTC

J: TRBJ1-1
D: -
size: -
length: 16
V: TRBV4-1
CDR3: CASSQVHPQGYTEAFF
DNA: TGCGCCAGCAGCCAAGTCCATCCCCAGGGATACACTGAAGCTTTCTTT

J: TRBJ2-2
D: -
size: few
length: 13
V: TRBV21-1
CDR3: CASGPTGSGELFF
DNA: TGTGCCAGCGGACCGACAGGGTCCGGGGAGCTGTTTTTT

J: TRBJ1-5
D: TRBD1
size: few
length: 15
V: TRBV6-5
CDR3: CASRTRQGAGQPQHF
DNA: TGTGCCAGCAGGACTCGGCAGGGGGCGGGTCAGCCCCAGCATTTT

J: TRBJ2-7
D: -
size: few
length: 14
V: TRBV7-6
CDR3: CASSSSDRDYEQYF
DNA: TGTGCCAGCAGCTCGTCGGACAGAGACTACGAGCAGTACTTC

J: TRBJ2-1
D: TRBD2
size: few
length: 17
V: TRBV6-1
CDR3: CASSDPLIAGGDNEQFF
DNA: TGTGCCAGCAGTGACCCCCTGATCGCGGGGGGCGACAATGAGCAGTTCTTC

J: TRBJ1-1
D: TRBD1
size: many
length: 15
V: TRBV19
CDR3: CASIDRGLMNTEAFF
DNA: TGTGCCAGTATTGACAGGGGGTTGATGAACACTGAAGCTTTCTTT

J: TRBJ1-2
D: TRBD1
size: many
length: 12
V: TRBV11-2
CDR3: CASSTGGYGYTF
DNA: TGTGCCAGCAGCACAGGGGGCTATGGCTACACCTTC

J: TRBJ1-1
D: -
size: few
length: 16
V: TRBV7-6
CDR3: CASSRTGGQPNTEAFF
DNA: TGTGCCAGCAGCCGAACAGGAGGACAGCCAAACACTGAAGCTTTCTTT

J: TRBJ2-1
D: TRBD1
size: many
length: 14
V: TRBV12-3/TRBV12-4
CDR3: CASSHHPGQYEQFF
DNA: TGTGCCAGCAGTCATCACCCGGGACAGTATGAGCAGTTCTTC

J: TRBJ2-1
D: TRBD1
size: -
length: 18
V: TRBV20-1
CDR3: CSARERKQGAIFYNEQFF
DNA: TGCAGTGCTAGAGAGAGGAAACAGGGGGCGATTTTCTACAATGAGCAGTTCTTC

J: TRBJ2-2
D: TRBD1
size: many
length: 17
V: TRBV4-1
CDR3: CASSQVQDRGNTGELFF
DNA: TGCGCCAGCAGCCAAGTGCAGGACAGGGGAAACACCGGGGAGCTGTTTTTT

J: TRBJ2-2
D: TRBD2
size: -
length: 17
V: TRBV4-3
CDR3: CASSHTSGGPPAGELFF
DNA: TGCGCCAGCAGCCATACCAGCGGGGGGCCCCCCGCCGGGGAGCTGTTTTTT

J: TRBJ2-3
D: -
size: -
length: 16
V: TRBV10-3
CDR3: CAISESLGGQEDTQYF
DNA: TGTGCCATCAGTGAGTCTCTCGGGGGGCAGGAAGATACGCAGTATTTT

J: TRBJ2-1
D: -
size: many
length: 11
V: TRBV29-1
CDR3: CSVESGPEQFF
DNA: TGCAGCGTTGAGTCCGGGCCCGAGCAGTTCTTC

J: TRBJ2-5
D: TRBD2
size: many
length: 15
V: TRBV7-3
CDR3: CASSLFGGAPETQYF
DNA: TGTGCCAGCAGCTTATTCGGGGGGGCCCCAGAGACCCAGTACTTC

J: TRBJ2-7
D: -
size: many
length: 11
V: TRBV7-9
CDR3: CASSDEDEQYF
DNA: TGTGCCAGCAGCGATGAGGACGAGCAGTACTTC